This note documents a single T cell receptor (beta chain) sequence. What it recognizes is unknown. The entry originates in a study of cytomegalovirus exposure and HLA in healthy donors. Findings and limits, study-wide: Researchers reportedly found TCR beta sequences accurately predicted most subjects' HLA-A and HLA-B alleles. Roughly uniform sequencing depth across donors was assumed, possibly incorrectly. Overall, under 200 TCR beta chains were annotated as cytomegalovirus-associated. In vitro data verified a few CMV-associated chains as specific for CMV antigens.

PCR was performed using 60 Vbeta and 13 Jbeta primers. The repertoire was sequenced with immunoSEQ multiplex PCR; TCRdb's copy has only in-frame clones and lacks some. The sample records approximately 120,000 clones, about 70% being singletons. V dropped 5 bases and J dropped 5; count of bases not matched to a gene: 17. The CDR3 extends over 17 amino acids. Germline assignment: CDR1 MGHRA and CDR2 YSYEKL. Source material: PBMCs. The rearrangement links TRBV4-1 to TRBJ2-5; 7 bases are shared with TRBD2. The source is a human donor in good health. This CDR3 reads CASSELLPFGGSETQYF. The CDR3 coding sequence is TGCGCCAGCAGCGAACTTCTACCCTTCGGGGGGAGTGAGACCCAGTACTTC.